This T cell receptor (beta chain) was found in a study of blood T cell repertoires in COVID-19 (dated by TCRdb to the early 2020s). At the level of the whole study: Samples covering the acute and convalescent phases of COVID-19 were provided by collaborators in the United States, Italy and Spain. The material from the prospective study consisted of cDNA or gDNA derived from T cells, B-cell-depleted T cells, or PBMCs. The dataset comprised deeply sampled blood TCRbeta repertoires from subjects exposed to, actively infected with, or recovered from COVID-19. The repertoires were released in a freely available public database intended as a resource for research on the immune response to SARS-CoV-2. Samples came from the ongoing ImmuneRACE study (first 160 participants) plus 1,254 subjects from 6 global collaborators. Sample metadata almost always included a de-identified subject ID, COVID-19 status, age in years and sex. Where HLA class I and class II types were available, the types were taken from metadata supplied by the sample provider, not from assay-based typing.

Comments on this clone: Its antigen is currently not known. Within one base of it there is no much larger clone, and no base qualities were kept.

The immunoSEQ Assay, a bias-controlled multiplex PCR, was used to amplify TCRbeta CDR3 regions from genomic DNA. Per the source publication's procedure: The number of nucleated cells in each sample was estimated by amplification of reference gene primers within the assay. To quantify the absolute abundance of each unique TCRbeta CDR3 rearrangement, sequence reads were collapsed and filtered. Productive Simpson clonality was computed per sample as the square root of Simpson's diversity index over productive rearrangements. TCRdb holds this immuneACCESS table with in-frame rearrangements only. Some clones are missing; in checked studies, unresolved V genes explain under half, and the rest has no known cause. The DNA was the basis for D and trimming; V, J and clone size are from that table. The sample records approximately 200,000 clones, 75% to 85% of which are singletons. The biggest ten clones account for 5.5% to 7% of the sample.

One collaborating source in Seattle enrolled patients during active infection and followed them longitudinally through the course of disease. The collaborating institutions used their own protocols to collect whole blood in K2EDTA tubes. For TCRbeta analysis, collaborators shipped samples as frozen whole blood, isolated PBMCs, or DNA extracted from either of those sample types. General conclusions and limits of the study: The quantity of clinical and demographic metadata differed by source and by participant and was supplied without curation.

Its CDR3 holds 15 amino acids, cysteine through phenylalanine. Only the CDR3 DNA is retained, 45 bases long and in frame from the first base. Per the germline V gene, ENHRY is the CDR1 and SYGVKD is the CDR2. Trimming takes 0 bases from V and 0 bases from J, and the germline ends sit 8 bases apart. Rearrangement joined TRBV10-3 to TRBJ1-1; perhaps TRBD1 is the D gene, with 6 bases matching. The sequence came from a woman aged 40 to 50 with COVID-19, enrolled during active disease. What was sequenced was peripheral blood. The CDR3 is CAISESKGVNTEAFF. The DNA sequence is as follows: TGTGCCATCAGTGAGTCGAAGGGGGTGAACACTGAAGCTTTCTTT.